This section outlines one TCR beta chain sequence together with its context. The source of the sample is a study of control samples from healthy donors and cancer patients. Clones were read by immunoSEQ multiplex PCR, and TCRdb kept only the in-frame ones, dropping some. The sample has roughly 150,000 clones, about 90% seen once. The length of the CDR3 is 14 residues. CDR1 MNHEY and CDR2 SVGAGI come from the germline V gene. V shed 5 bases, J shed 1 base, and the junction held 2 bases outside the gene matches. V is TRBV6-5 and J is TRBJ2-4; 7 positions match TRBD2. The specimen was blood. The TCR sequence derives from a man aged 18 to 30 in good health. CDR3 amino acids: CASSRGGAKNIQYF. CDR3 in DNA: TGTGCCAGCAGTCGGGGAGGGGCCAAAAACATTCAGTACTTC.